This T cell receptor (beta chain) was recorded in a study of control samples from healthy donors and cancer patients. Only in-frame clones appear in the TCRdb table, and some are missing; sequencing was by immunoSEQ multiplex PCR. The sample records fewer than 200,000 clones, around 94% being singletons. The CDR3 runs 14 residues. Germline V CDR1 and CDR2: KGHSH, LQKENI. V lost 3 bases, J lost 1 base, and 1 base stayed unmatched. This receptor was identified in a man between 60 and 75 years old with colorectal cancer. The chain uses TRBV18 and TRBJ2-3; 7 nucleotides match TRBD2. The sequencing sample was made of PBMCs. CDR3 region: CASSPTSRTDTQYF. Written as DNA, the CDR3 is TGTGCCAGCTCACCGACTAGCCGCACAGATACGCAGTATTTT.